These 27 T cell receptor beta chains were all obtained from the same sample, sequenced in a study of control samples from healthy donors and cancer patients. Generated by immunoSEQ multiplex PCR, the TCRdb table keeps only in-frame clones and is missing some. The sample shows roughly 130,000 clones, about nine tenths of them seen only once. The sequenced sample was blood. The receptor set was obtained from a man aged 18 to 29 in good health.

This rearrangement joins TRBV3-1 (or the pseudogene TRBV3-2) to TRBJ1-5, with 7 bases aligning to TRBD1. CDR1 LGHDT and CDR2 YNNKEL come from the germline V gene (reference sequence). This CDR3 is 14 amino acids long. The V segment lost 4 bases and the J segment 4 bases; nucleotides outside the gene matches: 4. DNA for the CDR3: TGTGCCAGCAGCCCGAAACAGGGGAATCAGCCCCAGCATTTT. It specifies CASSPKQGNQPQHF.

This clone showed up just a few times. The V and J genes are TRBV9 and TRBJ1-5; D ambiguous. The germline CDR1 and CDR2 sequences are SGDLS and YYNGEE. V was trimmed by 0 bases and J by 5 bases, leaving 9 bases between them. This CDR3 comprises 14 residues. The CDR3 protein is CASSVGNGDQPQHF. The CDR3 DNA is TGTGCCAGCAGCGTAGGAAACGGGGATCAGCCCCAGCATTTT.

The chain links TRBV27 to TRBJ2-7, with TRBD2 matching 12 bases. The germline V gene encodes CDR1 MNHEY and CDR2 SMNVEV (reference sequence). J gave up 2 bases and V 5 bases, and 10 bases lay outside the gene matches. The length of the CDR3 is 17 residues. CDR3 amino acids: CASSATTSGGPTYEQYF. The CDR3 DNA is TGTGCCAGCAGTGCCACTACTAGCGGGGGGCCTACCTACGAGCAGTACTTC.

The J gene is TRBJ2-5, the V gene TRBV11-2; the match to TRBD2 covers 14 bases. Trimming removed 5 bases from V and 5 bases from J; junction bases left unmatched: 7. CDR1 is SGHAT, CDR2 FQNNGV, per germline. The CDR3 is 16 residues long. The CDR3 DNA reads as TGTGCCAGCAGCCCGACTAGCGGGGGGGCCGGCGAGACCCAGTACTTC. This gives the protein CASSPTSGGAGETQYF.

J is TRBJ2-1 and V is TRBV29-1; no definite D call. CDR3 size: 11 residues. Between the trimmed V and J ends, which lost 4 bases and 4 bases, there was a span of 5 bases. The germline V gene has CDR1 SQVTM and CDR2 ANQGSEA. The DNA for the CDR3 is TGCAGCGTTGTCGTGTACAATGAGCAGTTCTTC. It is translated as CSVVVYNEQFF.

CDR3 coding DNA: TGTGCCAGCAGCTGGGAGAGAGAGACGTACCAAGAGACCCAGTACTTC. It yields the protein CASSWERETYQETQYF. V is TRBV2 and J is TRBJ2-5; perhaps TRBD2 as D (5 bases). The CDR3 is 16 residues long. Germline lookup yields CDR1 SNHLY and CDR2 FYNNEI. Trimming pared 6 bases from V and 0 bases from J, leaving 17 bases between.

The chain has TRBV11-2 and TRBJ2-3; no reliable D call. The V gene lost 3 bases and the J gene lost 3 bases, with 4 bases spanning the gap. Germline V gene lookup returns CDR1 SGHAT and CDR2 FQNNGV. The CDR3 runs 12 residues. DNA of the CDR3: TGTGCCAGCAGCTTTAGAACAGATACGCAGTATTTT. This sequence encodes CASSFRTDTQYF.

This chain joins TRBV28 and TRBJ1-1; D is perhaps TRBD1 (5 bases). Trimming stripped 10 bases from V and 3 bases from J, with 15 bases between. Germline values: CDR1 MDHEN, CDR2 SYDVKM. CDR3 length: 13 amino acids. The CDR3: CATGSGRDTEAFF. The CDR3 DNA reads as TGTGCCACCGGCTCGGGCAGGGACACTGAAGCTTTCTTT.

The chain employs TRBV2 and TRBJ1-1; a weak D match, TRBD1 (6 bases). V was clipped by 6 bases and J by 1 base, with 9 bases between them. The CDR3 covers 13 residues. The germline gives CDR1 SNHLY, CDR2 FYNNEI. The CDR3 DNA reads as TGTGCCAGCAGAAACAGGGAGAACACTGAAGCTTTCTTT. Translation gives CASRNRENTEAFF. The full variable domain, with the rest looked up from reference TRBV2 and TRBJ1-1, is EPEVTQTPSHQVTQMGQEVILRCVPISNHLYFYWYRQILGQKVEFLVSFYNNEISEKSEIFDDQFSVERPDGSNFTLKIRSTKLEDSAMYFCASRNRENTEAFFGQGTRLTVV.

This clone appeared once. The V and J genes are TRBV10-3 and TRBJ1-1, with D unresolved. The CDR3 runs to 13 residues. The V and J ends lost 2 bases and 3 bases respectively, with 7 bases between them. Germline V gives CDR1 ENHRY, CDR2 SYGVKD. CDR3 in amino acids: CAISEGRDTEAFF. CDR3 bases: TGTGCCATCAGTGAGGGGAGAGACACTGAAGCTTTCTTT.

The chain couples TRBV9 to TRBJ2-3, with 10 positions matching TRBD2. CDR1 is SGDLS, CDR2 YYNGEE, per germline. V was pared by 2 bases and J by 0 bases, with 9 bases of the junction left unmatched. The CDR3 runs to 18 residues. CDR3 in amino acids: CASSVVAGGPFSTDTQYF. CDR3 sequence (DNA): TGTGCCAGCAGCGTGGTAGCGGGGGGACCTTTTAGCACAGATACGCAGTATTTT.

V is TRBV19 and J is TRBJ2-6; 7 bases match TRBD1. Germline trimming cut 1 base from V and 0 bases from J; bases unmatched to any gene: 3. This CDR3 has 17 amino acids. The V gene's germline CDR1 is LNHDA and CDR2 SQIVND (reference sequence). DNA of the CDR3: TGTGCCAGTAGTATAGGTGGGACAGTCTCTGGGGCCAACGTCCTGACTTTC. Its translation: CASSIGGTVSGANVLTF.

This clone was observed once. The V gene is TRBV6-6, the J gene TRBJ1-2; TRBD1 is a possible D gene (5 bases). The CDR3 has 13 residues. Looked up from germline, CDR1 is MNHNY and CDR2 is SVGAGI (reference sequence). The V end was cut by 7 bases, the J end by 6 bases, with 15 bases between. CDR3 in amino acids: CASTWGSRNGYTF. In DNA form, the CDR3 reads TGTGCCAGCACCTGGGGCTCCAGGAATGGCTACACCTTC.

The chain employs TRBV2 and TRBJ2-1, with TRBD2 matching 8 bases. Germline V lookup: CDR1 SNHLY, CDR2 FYNNEI. The length of the CDR3 is 16 residues. V dropped 7 bases and J dropped 3; count of bases not matched to a gene: 11. The CDR3 region is CASTLSSGYLYNEQFF. CDR3 DNA: TGTGCCAGCACCCTTTCTAGCGGGTACCTCTACAATGAGCAGTTCTTC.

The V call is TRBV7-2, the J call TRBJ2-5, with D uncertain. V was cut by 9 bases and J by 0 bases, with 11 bases left in between. Looked up from germline, CDR1 is SGHTA and CDR2 is FQGNSA. The length of the CDR3 is 13 residues. CDR3 sequence: CARSTLYQETQYF. In nucleotides, the CDR3 is TGTGCCAGATCGACTCTGTACCAAGAGACCCAGTACTTC. Using reference TRBV7-2 and TRBJ2-5 for the parts outside the CDR3, the full variable domain is GAGVSQSPSNKVTEKGKDVELRCDPISGHTALYWYRQSLGQGLEFLIYFQGNSAPDKSGLPSDRFSAERTGGSVSTLTIQRTQQEDSAVYLCARSTLYQETQYFGPGTRLLVL.

V usage is TRBV9 and J usage is TRBJ2-3; 10 positions match TRBD2. Germline-derived CDR1 and CDR2 are SGDLS and YYNGEE. Trimming at V came to 4 bases and at J to 3 bases, leaving 2 bases not matched to a gene. The CDR3 is 14 residues long. CDR3 nucleotides: TGTGCCAGCAGCTCGACTAGCGGGACAGATACGCAGTATTTT. Residues: CASSSTSGTDTQYF.

The chain joins TRBV5-1 to TRBJ2-1; D is uncertain. The CDR3 has 12 amino acids. Per the germline V gene, CDR1 is SGHRS and CDR2 is YFSETQ. Trimming stripped 3 bases from V and 6 bases from J, with 7 bases between. CDR3 residues: CASSYSPNEQFF. In DNA form, the CDR3 reads TGCGCCAGCAGCTACTCGCCCAATGAGCAGTTCTTC.

This chain's CDR3 is CASSTGGLNQPQHF. For the CDR3, the DNA is TGTGCCAGCAGTACAGGGGGCCTCAATCAGCCCCAGCATTTT. The V gene is TRBV27, the J gene TRBJ1-5; TRBD1 matches at 9 bases. V trimming: 5 bases; J trimming: 3 bases; junction bases outside the gene matches: 2. Germline V gives CDR1 MNHEY, CDR2 SMNVEV (reference sequence). The CDR3 has 14 amino acids.

The table lists this clone with a few counts. V is TRBV28 and J is TRBJ1-1; TRBD1 matches 8 bases. The CDR3 totals 15 residues. V lost 0 bases, J lost 7 bases, and 7 bases stayed unmatched. CDR1 and CDR2 from the germline V gene are MDHEN and SYDVKM. CDR3 DNA sequence: TGTGCCAGCAGTTTATGGGCCGGGACAGGATTTGAAGCTTTCTTT. Translated: CASSLWAGTGFEAFF.

The chain links TRBV19 to TRBJ2-1; 10 nucleotides line up with TRBD2. CDR1 and CDR2 (germline): LNHDA, SQIVND (reference sequence). Germline trimming cut 2 bases from V and 7 bases from J; bases unmatched to any gene: 5. CDR3 length: 15 amino acids. In DNA form, the CDR3 reads TGTGCCAGTAGTATACTAGCGGGAGAATGGAATGAGCAGTTCTTC. This gives the protein CASSILAGEWNEQFF.

A word on this clone: Germline is not matched at one junction end, which may reflect a read error. This sequence joins TRBV6-2 or TRBV6-3 and TRBJ2-1, with a possible D match to TRBD1 (6 bases). Germline CDR1 MNHEY, CDR2 SVGEGT. The CDR3 contains 12 residues. The DNA for the CDR3 is TGTGCCAGCAGTTACTTGGGGGCCCCACGGGTCTTC. Amino acids: CASSYLGAPRVF.

The chain employs TRBV12-3 or TRBV12-4 and TRBJ2-5; TRBD2 agrees at 7 bases. With 6 bases clipped from V and 5 bases from J, the junction kept 6 bases outside the gene matches. The CDR3 runs 13 residues. CDR3 bases: TGTGCCAGCAGGCGGGGGTCGGAGGAGACCCAGTACTTC. It yields the protein CASRRGSEETQYF.

The sample holds one count of this clone. The chain combines TRBV5-4 with TRBJ1-4; D is unresolved. Trimming took off 2 bases at V and 3 bases at J, with 2 bases between the two ends. The CDR3 contains 12 residues. The germline gives CDR1 SGHNT, CDR2 YYREEE (reference sequence). The CDR3 loop is CASSLPNEKLFF. As DNA, the CDR3 is TGTGCCAGCAGCTTACCTAATGAAAAACTGTTTTTT. Based on the CDR3 plus reference TRBV5-4 and TRBJ1-4, the full variable domain is ETGVTQSPTHLIKTRGQQVTLRCSSQSGHNTVSWYQQALGQGPQFIFQYYREEENGRGNFPPRFSGLQFPNYSSELNVNALELDDSALYLCASSLPNEKLFFGSGTQLSVL.

The chain is built from TRBV30 and TRBJ1-2, with 11 bases aligning to TRBD1. With 8 bases clipped from V and 3 bases from J, the junction kept 5 bases outside the gene matches. CDR1 and CDR2 (germline): GTSNPN, SVGIG (reference sequence). The length of the CDR3 is 13 residues. The CDR3 nucleotides are TGTGCCGGTGGACAGGGGGCTGACTATGGCTACACCTTC. It is translated as CAGGQGADYGYTF.

Only a few counts were recorded for this clone. The gene calls are TRBV5-4 and TRBJ2-2; TRBD1 matches 7 bases. The CDR3 is 15 amino acids. V trimming: 3 bases; J trimming: 7 bases; junction bases outside the gene matches: 9. CDR1 SGHNT and CDR2 YYREEE come from the germline V gene (reference sequence). The CDR3 bases are TGTGCCAGCAGCTCAGACAGGGACCTTCACGGGGAGCTGTTTTTT. Translated, it gives CASSSDRDLHGELFF. Drawing the rest from reference TRBV5-4 and TRBJ2-2, the complete variable domain is ETGVTQSPTHLIKTRGQQVTLRCSSQSGHNTVSWYQQALGQGPQFIFQYYREEENGRGNFPPRFSGLQFPNYSSELNVNALELDDSALYLCASSSDRDLHGELFFGEGSRLTVL.

The chain recombines TRBV5-1 with TRBJ2-3; 12 bases are shared with TRBD1. Germline V lookup: CDR1 SGHRS, CDR2 YFSETQ. This CDR3 is 15 amino acids long. Trimming at V came to 5 bases and at J to 4 bases, leaving 5 bases not matched to a gene. CDR3 DNA sequence: TGCGCCAGCAGATCCGGGACAGGGGGCCCAGATACGCAGTATTTT. Translation gives CASRSGTGGPDTQYF.

The chain employs TRBV7-3 and TRBJ1-2; TRBD1 matches 8 bases. The CDR3 length is 13 residues. After removal of 5 bases from V and 8 bases from J, the junction contained 7 bases not matched to a gene. Germline V gene lookup returns CDR1 SGHTA and CDR2 FQGTGA. CDR3 in amino acids: CASSPGQGEGYTF. The CDR3 nucleotides are TGTGCCAGCAGCCCCGGACAGGGAGAGGGCTACACCTTC.